This section outlines one T cell receptor (beta chain) sequence together with its context. This sample was included in a study of Ad26.COV2.S vaccination and SARS-CoV-2 variants. The data were produced by immunoSEQ multiplex PCR, yet TCRdb's version contains in-frame clones alone and is incomplete. The data contain just under 250,000 clones, approximately 90% of them singletons. V was shortened by 4 bases and J by 6 bases, with 20 bases between the two germline ends. The CDR3 extends over 16 amino acids. The germline V gene has CDR1 SGHRS and CDR2 YFSETQ. Treatment in this sample: about 20 received Ad26.COV2.S at low or high dose, single or two shots; roughly five received placebo; per-sample allocation not given. Repertoires come from day 63 after the first vaccine or placebo injection.

Sequences were derived from peripheral blood, sampled in a trial of Ad26.COV2.S vaccine versus placebo. The chain uses TRBV5-1 and TRBJ2-1, with D tentatively TRBD2 (5 bases). This receptor was identified in a person aged 18-60 years who received the Ad26.COV2.S COVID-19 vaccine or a placebo. The CDR3 loop is CASSNQPGPAGNEQFF. The CDR3 DNA sequence: TGCGCCAGCAGCAATCAGCCGGGTCCTGCGGGCAATGAGCAGTTCTTC. Together with reference TRBV5-1 and TRBJ2-1, the CDR3 gives the full variable domain: KAGVTQTPRYLIKTRGQQVTLSCSPISGHRSVSWYQQTPGQGLQFLFEYFSETQRNKGNFPGRFSGRQFSNSRSEMNVSTLELGDSALYLCASSNQPGPAGNEQFFGPGTRLTVL.